These T cell receptor beta chains were read from a single sample in a study of T-cell memory formation after mild COVID-19. TCRdb re-called the 5' RACE reads through MiXCR, storing one row per CDR3 protein. The sample lists a few hundred thousand distinct CDR3 sequences, just under 20% seen once, with under 25% in the top ten. Sequenced sample: PBMCs or a T cell subset sorted from them (not recorded which). The receptors originated from a man between 18 and 29 years old who had mild COVID-19 (a few samples of this study predate the infection). Cell type and time point are not known. Both conserved end residues are part of each CDR3. D genes are given only for firm matches. A clone size is listed for some rows: how often the clone was seen (once, few, many), or a class if it is expanded.

V gene,D gene,J gene,clone size,CDR3 DNA,CDR3 protein
TRBV7-9,-,TRBJ2-7,-,TGTGCCAGCAGTACAAGACTACCCCGGGGCGAGCAGTACTTC,CASSTRLPRGEQYF
TRBV18,-,TRBJ2-2,-,TGTGCCAGCTCGGACAGACAGGATTTCGGGGAGCTGTTTTTT,CASSDRQDFGELFF
TRBV7-2,TRBD1,TRBJ2-1,-,TGTGCCAGCAGTTCCCCGGGCGGACAGGGGTTCCATGAGCAGTTCTTC,CASSSPGGQGFHEQFF
TRBV7-6,-,TRBJ2-5,-,TGTGCCAGCAGCTTAGTCGGGACTTTTGGAGAGACCCAGTACTTC,CASSLVGTFGETQYF
TRBV12-3/TRBV12-4,-,TRBJ2-1,few,TGTGCCAGCACACAGGGCCATGAGCAGTTCTTC,CASTQGHEQFF
TRBV20-1,-,TRBJ1-1,-,TGCAGTGCTAGATGGCATCTGAACACTGAAGCTTTCTTT,CSARWHLNTEAFF
TRBV5-1,TRBD2,TRBJ2-5,few,TGCGCCAGCAGCTTGGCAGGGACTAGTATGGAGACCCAGTACTTC,CASSLAGTSMETQYF
TRBV5-1,-,TRBJ2-1,many,TGCGCCAGCAGCTTGGGATGGGATGAGCAGTTCTTC,CASSLGWDEQFF
TRBV24-1,-,TRBJ2-7,few,TGTGCCACCAGTCCACTCCTGGTCTCCTACGAGCAGTACTTC,CATSPLLVSYEQYF
TRBV11-2,TRBD2,TRBJ2-3,few,TGTGCCAGCAGCGCCGCTAGCGGGGGGGGCTTGGGCACAGATACGCAGTATTTT,CASSAASGGGLGTDTQYF
TRBV19,TRBD1,TRBJ2-1,-,TGTGCCAGTAGTACCGGAATACAGGGGGCGCCTTACAATGAGCAGTTCTTC,CASSTGIQGAPYNEQFF
TRBV6-5,TRBD1,TRBJ1-2,-,TGTGCCAGCAGTTACTCCGGGACAGGGGGCGGCTATGGCTACACCTTC,CASSYSGTGGGYGYTF
TRBV10-3,-,TRBJ1-1,-,TGTGCCATCAGGGCCTCCGGGATGGGGAACACTGAAGCTTTCTTT,CAIRASGMGNTEAFF
TRBV7-8,TRBD2,TRBJ2-1,few,TGTGCCAGCAGGCTAGCGGGTACTAGCGGGGGGAACAATGAGCAGTTCTTC,CASRLAGTSGGNNEQFF
TRBV21-1,-,TRBJ1-5,-,TGTGCCAGCAGTGGCCCTGGACAGGGAGGACAGCCCCAGCATTTT,CASSGPGQGGQPQHF
TRBV5-5,TRBD2,TRBJ2-2,few,TGTGCCAGCAGTTTAATTAGCGGGGTCACCGGGGAGCTGTTTTTT,CASSLISGVTGELFF
TRBV20-1,TRBD1,TRBJ1-5,-,TGCAGTGCGGGACAGGGCGGAGGTCAGCCCCAGCATTTT,CSAGQGGGQPQHF
TRBV6-5,-,TRBJ1-1,-,TGTGCCAGCAAGACGACCACTGAAGCTTTCTTT,CASKTTTEAFF
TRBV12-3/TRBV12-4,-,TRBJ2-2,-,TGTGCCAGCAGTGGAGGCGGGAATGGCGGGGAGCTGTTTTTT,CASSGGGNGGELFF
TRBV7-8,-,TRBJ2-1,few,TGTGCCAGCAGCTCTCGGGGCCATGAGCAGTTCTTC,CASSSRGHEQFF
TRBV5-1,-,TRBJ2-4,-,TGCGCCAGCAGCTTGGATGGGGCCAAAAACATTCAGTACTTC,CASSLDGAKNIQYF
TRBV20-1,TRBD2,TRBJ2-2,-,TGCAGTGCTAGGCTAGCGGGGGGCGGGGAGCTGTTTTTT,CSARLAGGGELFF
TRBV5-1,-,TRBJ2-7,-,TGCGCCAGCAGCTTGGCTCTTGGCCCTGCCTACGAGCAGTACTTC,CASSLALGPAYEQYF
TRBV5-1,TRBD1,TRBJ2-3,-,TGCGCCAGCAGCCAAGGGACAGGGAGAGGCACAGATACGCAGTATTTT,CASSQGTGRGTDTQYF
TRBV11-2,-,TRBJ2-5,-,TGTGCCAGCAGCTTAAGTTTGACCCAGTACTTC,CASSLSLTQYF
TRBV6-5,-,TRBJ2-1,few,TGTGCCAGCAGTTACTCAGGGGGTTGGGAGCAGTTCTTC,CASSYSGGWEQFF
TRBV18,-,TRBJ2-7,few,TGTGCCAGCTCACCGGCGGGACAGACTTACGAGCAGTACTTC,CASSPAGQTYEQYF
TRBV7-2,-,TRBJ2-1,-,TGTGCCAGCAGCTTAGTCACCGGAAGAGATGAGCAGTTCTTC,CASSLVTGRDEQFF
TRBV3-1,-,TRBJ2-5,few,TGTGCCAGCAGCCAAGCCAGACAAGAGAGCCAGTACTTC,CASSQARQESQYF
TRBV6-2/TRBV6-3,-,TRBJ1-4,-,TGTGCCAGCAGTTACGGGCAGAATAATGAAAAACTGTTTTTT,CASSYGQNNEKLFF
TRBV24-1,-,TRBJ2-2,-,TGTGCCACCAGTCCTCGGGGGCCCACCGGGGAGCTGTTTTTT,CATSPRGPTGELFF
TRBV20-1,-,TRBJ1-1,once,TGCAGTGCTGGAACCAACGGGGGGCGCGGGACTGAAGCTTTCTTT,CSAGTNGGRGTEAFF
TRBV20-1,-,TRBJ2-5,few,TGCAGTGCTAGAACCCGACCGGACGGCCAAGAGACCCAGTACTTC,CSARTRPDGQETQYF
TRBV20-1,-,TRBJ1-1,-,TGCAGTGCTAGAATTGCAGGTTTGAGGGACACTGAAGCTTTCTTT,CSARIAGLRDTEAFF
TRBV7-2,-,TRBJ1-1,few,TGTGCCAGCAGCTTAGGGAACAGGGATGAAGCTTTCTTT,CASSLGNRDEAFF
TRBV12-3/TRBV12-4,-,TRBJ2-3,many,TGTGCCAGCAGTTTTAATGCGGCTTCCTACACAGATACGCAGTATTTT,CASSFNAASYTDTQYF
TRBV9,-,TRBJ1-1,few,TGTGCCAGCAGCACTCATCCGAACACTGAAGCTTTCTTT,CASSTHPNTEAFF
TRBV29-1,-,TRBJ1-1,many,TGCAGCGTTGATACGACAGAGGGGAACACTGAAGCTTTCTTT,CSVDTTEGNTEAFF
TRBV6-1,-,TRBJ2-1,few,TGTGCCAGCAGGCTCACGGGGGCTTACAATGAGCAGTTCTTC,CASRLTGAYNEQFF
TRBV6-1,-,TRBJ1-5,-,TGTGCCAGCAGTGTCAACCCGCAGGGGCCCCCGTTTCAGCCCCAGCATTTT,CASSVNPQGPPFQPQHF
TRBV7-9,TRBD1,TRBJ1-2,few,TGTGCCAGCAGAGATACCGGGACAGGGGGCGGTGGCTACACCTTC,CASRDTGTGGGGYTF
TRBV12-3/TRBV12-4,-,TRBJ1-5,-,TGTGCCAGCAGCCCCACTGGTCCCAGCAATCAGCCCCAGCATTTT,CASSPTGPSNQPQHF
TRBV3-1,-,TRBJ2-3,few,TGTGCCAGCAGCCAAGGAGGTATCCTCACAGATACGCAGTATTTT,CASSQGGILTDTQYF
TRBV25-1,-,TRBJ1-2,-,TGTGCCAGCAGTGAAACAGTCGATGGCTACACCTTC,CASSETVDGYTF
TRBV4-3,-,TRBJ1-6,few,TGCGCCAGCAGCCAAGATCCGTGGGGGGAGAATTCACCCCTCCACTTT,CASSQDPWGENSPLHF
TRBV12-3/TRBV12-4,-,TRBJ1-1,-,TGTGCCAGCACCGGGGTGAACACTGAAGCTTTCTTT,CASTGVNTEAFF
TRBV7-6,-,TRBJ2-5,few,TGTGCCAGCAAACTGGGAGAGACCCAGTACTTC,CASKLGETQYF
TRBV3-1,TRBD2,TRBJ2-5,few,TGTGCCAGCAGCCAAGGAGGGACTAGCTCAGAGACCCAGTACTTC,CASSQGGTSSETQYF
TRBV5-1,-,TRBJ1-1,few,TGCGCCAGCAGCTTGTACAGTACGGACACTGAAGCTTTCTTT,CASSLYSTDTEAFF
TRBV4-2,-,TRBJ2-5,few,TGTGCCAGCAGCCAAGAATCTAGGGGGGGCGAGACCCAGTACTTC,CASSQESRGGETQYF